Presented here are 5 T cell receptor beta chains from one specimen sequenced in a study of shared clonotypes between healthy human individuals. Some clones are missing from TCRdb's copy, which holds only in-frame ones; the method was immunoSEQ multiplex PCR. The table includes about 980,000 clones, over 60% detected once. Sample: memory CD4+ T cells sorted from blood. As to subset: CD45RA-negative fraction. Receptors were obtained from a man between 18 and 29 years old in good health.

The chain recombines TRBV29-1 with TRBJ1-2; D unclear. Trimming pared 2 bases from V and 4 bases from J, leaving 5 bases between. The germline V gene has CDR1 SQVTM and CDR2 ANQGSEA. The CDR3 loop spans 11 amino acids. The CDR3 DNA follows: TGCAGCGTTGAACAGACCTATGGCTACACCTTC. The encoded protein is CSVEQTYGYTF.

The J gene is TRBJ1-4, the V gene TRBV30, with a weak D call TRBD1 (6 bases). Trimming removed 8 bases from V and 8 bases from J, with 21 bases in between. CDR1 and CDR2 (germline): GTSNPN, SVGIG (reference sequence). The CDR3 has 14 residues. CDR3 sequence reads: CATNKQGLGEKLFF. For the CDR3, the DNA is TGTGCCACCAATAAACAGGGTCTAGGGGAAAAACTGTTTTTT. Together with reference TRBV30 and TRBJ1-4, the CDR3 gives the full variable domain: SQTIHQWPATLVQPVGSPLSLECTVEGTSNPNLYWYRQAAGRGLQLLFYSVGIGQISSEVPQNLSASRPQDRQFILSSKKLLLSDSGFYLCATNKQGLGEKLFFGSGTQLSVL.

This chain connects TRBV9 to TRBJ2-5, with TRBD2 identical over 7 bases. CDR1 is SGDLS, CDR2 YYNGEE, per germline. V was clipped by 2 bases and J by 1 base; unmatched bases: 5. The CDR3 runs 15 residues. CDR3 amino acids: CASSVSGHVQETQYF. The CDR3 bases are TGTGCCAGCAGCGTTAGCGGGCACGTCCAAGAGACCCAGTACTTC.

The chain joins TRBV11-2 to TRBJ2-1, with 10 bases that match TRBD2. Unmatched junction bases numbered 7, after V lost 3 bases and J lost 8 bases. This CDR3 is built from 15 residues. The germline gives CDR1 SGHAT, CDR2 FQNNGV. CDR3 coding DNA: TGTGCCAGCAGCTTCACTAGCGGGACGGAATATGAGCAGTTCTTC. Translation gives CASSFTSGTEYEQFF.

V usage is TRBV30 and J usage is TRBJ2-1; D is unclear. V was clipped by 2 bases and J by 2 bases, with 4 bases between them. The CDR3 loop spans 12 amino acids. Germline lookup yields CDR1 GTSNPN and CDR2 SVGIG (reference sequence). As DNA, the CDR3 is TGTGCCTGGAGTTTCACCTACAATGAGCAGTTCTTC. As protein: CAWSFTYNEQFF.